The 32 T cell receptor beta chains below come from one sample, sequenced in a study of CD8 T cells in ankylosing spondylitis. TCRdb analysed the 5' RACE reads with MiXCR anew, one entry per CDR3 protein. The table lists about 170,000 distinct CDR3 sequences, about a sixth of them singletons, with about 8.3% in the top ten. The material sequenced was blood, either unsorted or a sorted T cell fraction (not recorded which). These TCRs come from a male donor with ankylosing spondylitis or in good health (not recorded which).

The chain carries TRBV5-5 and TRBJ2-7; D is undetermined. The CDR3 length is 13 residues. V shed 3 bases and J shed 4 bases, with 11 bases lying between them. CDR1 SGHKS and CDR2 YYEKEE come from the germline V gene (reference sequence). Written as DNA, the CDR3 is TGTGCCAGCAGCTCGGCCCCAGGTTACGAGCAGTACTTC. Its translation is CASSSAPGYEQYF.

This clonotype has just a few counts. The rearrangement links TRBV6-5 to TRBJ1-1; D not resolved. This CDR3 spans 13 amino acids. Deletions cut 0 bases from V and 4 bases from J, with 6 bases between. The germline gives CDR1 MNHEY, CDR2 SVGAGI. Here the CDR3 reads CASSYSDSTEAFF. DNA of the CDR3: TGTGCCAGCAGTTACTCGGATAGCACTGAAGCTTTCTTT.

This clonotype was observed at least ten times. The chain links TRBV20-1 to TRBJ2-3; D remains unclear. V was clipped by 2 bases and J by 3 bases, with 6 bases between them. The length of the CDR3 is 12 residues. Germline CDR1 DFQATT, CDR2 SNEGSKA (reference sequence). The CDR3 spells CSARYSTDTQYF. In DNA, the CDR3 is TGCAGTGCTAGATACTCGACAGATACGCAGTATTTT.

This clonotype has ten or more counts. The chain has TRBV20-1 and TRBJ2-3; 9 nucleotides match TRBD1. CDR3 length: 14 residues. Germline V CDR1 and CDR2: DFQATT, SNEGSKA (reference sequence). V shed 5 bases, J shed 4 bases, and the junction held 7 bases outside the gene matches. In DNA, the CDR3 is TGCAGTGCTTCCGGGACAGGGAGGGCAGATACGCAGTATTTT. Translation: CSASGTGRADTQYF.

The chain links TRBV20-1 to TRBJ2-3, with D possibly being TRBD2 (5 bases). Trimming shortened V by 3 bases and J by 1 base, and 14 bases separated the two germline ends. This CDR3 has 15 residues. Germline V gene sequence: CDR1 DFQATT, CDR2 SNEGSKA (reference sequence). CDR3 in amino acids: CSARDFGRGTDTQYF. Written as DNA, the CDR3 is TGCAGTGCTAGGGACTTCGGCAGAGGCACAGATACGCAGTATTTT.

This clonotype was counted only a few times. The CDR3 coding sequence is TGTGCCAGCAGCTTAGCGGGCTTGGGTCTGATGAACACTGAAGCTTTCTTT. Translating it yields CASSLAGLGLMNTEAFF. J is TRBJ1-1 and V is TRBV7-2; D is unclear. V lost 0 bases to trimming and J lost 0 bases, with 14 bases between them. CDR3 size: 17 residues. Germline CDR1 SGHTA, CDR2 FQGNSA.

The chain joins TRBV30 to TRBJ2-7; unclear D gene. V was pared by 0 bases and J by 2 bases, with 8 bases between. This CDR3 spans 13 amino acids. The germline CDR1 and CDR2 sequences are GTSNPN and SVGIG (reference sequence). The chain's CDR3 is CAWSVLTTYEQYF. In nucleotides, the CDR3 is TGTGCCTGGAGTGTACTAACTACCTACGAGCAGTACTTC.

The J gene is TRBJ2-3, the V gene TRBV29-1, with D perhaps matching TRBD1 or TRBD2 (5 bases each). The CDR3 extends over 15 amino acids. V was trimmed by 3 bases and J by 0 bases, leaving 13 bases between them. Germline assignment: CDR1 SQVTM and CDR2 ANQGSEA. CDR3 amino acids: CSVEGDYRSTDTQYF. The CDR3 DNA reads TGCAGCGTTGAGGGGGATTACAGAAGCACAGATACGCAGTATTTT.

This sequence joins TRBV28 and TRBJ2-2; D possibly corresponds to TRBD1 (6 bases). The V end lost 5 bases, the J end lost 11 bases, and 15 bases lay between the germline ends. The CDR3 totals 13 residues. From germline, CDR1 is MDHEN and CDR2 SYDVKM. The CDR3 DNA is TGTGCCAGCAGTCCCCAGACAGGCCTTGAGCTGTTTTTT. Its protein product is CASSPQTGLELFF.

This clonotype turned up a few times. The chain has TRBV29-1 and TRBJ2-3; 10 nucleotides align to TRBD2. Looked up from germline, CDR1 is SQVTM and CDR2 is ANQGSEA. Unmatched junction bases numbered 6, after V lost 2 bases and J lost 4 bases. This CDR3 contains 15 residues. DNA of the CDR3: TGCAGCGTTGAACTAGCGGGAGTGGAGGCAGATACGCAGTATTTT. As protein: CSVELAGVEADTQYF.

This chain links TRBV11-2 with TRBJ2-4; 15 positions agree with TRBD2. The trim removed 0 bases at V and 7 bases at J, leaving 4 bases unmatched. CDR1 is SGHAT, CDR2 FQNNGV, per germline. The CDR3 is 17 amino acids. CDR3 region: CASSLEGTSGRRNIQYF. CDR3 DNA: TGTGCCAGCAGCTTAGAGGGGACTAGCGGGAGGCGTAACATTCAGTACTTC.

The CDR3 nucleotides are TGTGCCAGCAGCCAAGCGCTAGCGGCGACCCAGTACTTC. Protein sequence: CASSQALAATQYF. The V and J genes are TRBV3-1 and TRBJ2-5; TRBD2 agrees at 7 bases. CDR1 LGHDT and CDR2 YNNKEL come from the germline V gene (reference sequence). This CDR3 comprises 13 residues. The V gene end was trimmed by 1 base and the J gene end by 7 bases; junction bases not matched to a gene: 3.

This clonotype showed up just a few times. The V gene is TRBV29-1, the J gene TRBJ1-4; maybe TRBD1 (5 bases). The CDR3 length is 14 residues. V gave up 7 bases and J gave up 4 bases, with 16 bases separating them. Germline V CDR1 and CDR2: SQVTM, ANQGSEA. This CDR3 is CSATGPGHNEKLFF. The CDR3 DNA reads TGCAGCGCCACAGGCCCCGGACATAATGAAAAACTGTTTTTT.

This clonotype turned up a few times. The rearrangement uses TRBV5-1 and TRBJ2-1; possibly TRBD2 for D (5 bases). In germline, CDR1 is SGHRS, CDR2 YFSETQ. The ends were cut back, 5 bases at V and 0 bases at J, with 15 bases in the middle. The CDR3 is made up of 16 amino acids. CDR3 residues: CASRESGLSSYNEQFF. The DNA of the CDR3 is TGCGCCAGCAGGGAGTCGGGGTTGAGCTCCTACAATGAGCAGTTCTTC.

CDR3 nucleotides: TGTGCCAGCAGCCTTCGACAGGGGTCCACTGAAGCTTTCTTT. This sequence encodes CASSLRQGSTEAFF. The chain employs TRBV3-1 and TRBJ1-1; 8 bases fit TRBD1. This CDR3 is 14 amino acids long. The germline CDR1 and CDR2 sequences are LGHDT and YNNKEL (reference sequence). The ends lost 4 bases at V and 4 bases at J; junction bases unmatched: 5.

The CDR3 bases are TGCAGCGTTGACCGGGAGATGTACAATGAGCAGTTCTTC. Protein product: CSVDREMYNEQFF. V is TRBV29-1 and J is TRBJ2-1; TRBD2 might be the D (6 bases). The CDR3 extends over 13 amino acids. CDR1 is SQVTM and CDR2 is ANQGSEA in the germline V gene. Between the trimmed V and J ends, which lost 3 bases and 4 bases, there was a span of 10 bases.

The chain recombines TRBV29-1 with TRBJ1-2; tentative D call: TRBD1 (6 bases). This CDR3 has 14 residues. The germline V and J ends were trimmed by 2 bases and 4 bases, with 14 bases remaining between them. CDR1 SQVTM and CDR2 ANQGSEA come from the germline V gene. Here the CDR3 reads CSVEFQWGAYGYTF. The CDR3 region has the DNA TGCAGCGTTGAATTTCAGTGGGGGGCCTATGGCTACACCTTC.

Many counts were recorded for this clonotype. This rearrangement joins TRBV5-1 to TRBJ1-1, with TRBD1 as a possible D gene (5 bases). The CDR3 sequence is 14 residues long. V was pared by 7 bases and J by 1 base, with 14 bases between. Germline lookup yields CDR1 SGHRS and CDR2 YFSETQ. The CDR3 DNA reads TGCGCCAGCGGGACCGCCGCAGCGAACACTGAAGCTTTCTTT. Translating gives CASGTAAANTEAFF.

V is TRBV4-2 and J is TRBJ2-1; the match to TRBD2 covers 8 bases. The CDR3 covers 16 residues. The trim removed 4 bases at V and 4 bases at J, leaving 9 bases unmatched. Germline CDR1 LGHNA, CDR2 YNFKEQ. CDR3 residues: CASSPWTSSLYNEQFF. The CDR3 DNA reads as TGTGCCAGCAGCCCTTGGACTAGCAGTCTATACAATGAGCAGTTCTTC.

The gene calls are TRBV28 and TRBJ2-1; D possibly corresponds to TRBD1 (6 bases). This CDR3 has 15 residues. Looked up from germline, CDR1 is MDHEN and CDR2 is SYDVKM. The ends were cut back, 7 bases at V and 4 bases at J, with 17 bases in the middle. This CDR3 reads CASTITGTGYNEQFF. The CDR3 DNA is TGTGCCAGCACCATTACAGGGACGGGTTACAATGAGCAGTTCTTC.

The chain has TRBV3-1 and TRBJ1-1; D gene ambiguous. The germline V gene has CDR1 LGHDT and CDR2 YNNKEL (reference sequence). This CDR3 is built from 14 residues. Between the trimmed V and J ends, which lost 0 bases and 6 bases, there was a span of 11 bases. CDR3 protein: CASSQDLPNAEAFF. The CDR3 nucleotides are TGTGCCAGCAGCCAAGATCTCCCAAACGCTGAAGCTTTCTTT. The full variable domain, in which reference TRBV3-1 and TRBJ1-1 provide the parts outside the CDR3, is DTAVSQTPKYLVTQMGNDKSIKCEQNLGHDTMYWYKQDSKKFLKIMFSYNNKELIINETVPNRFSPKSPDKAHLNLHINSLELGDSAVYFCASSQDLPNAEAFFGQGTRLTVV.

This clonotype was observed at least ten times. The rearrangement joins TRBV5-6 to TRBJ2-7; D possibly corresponds to TRBD1 (5 bases). CDR3 length: 15 amino acids. Deletions cut 1 base from V and 1 base from J, with 12 bases between. Germline lookup yields CDR1 SGHDT and CDR2 YYEEEE. The CDR3 coding sequence is TGTGCCAGCAGCTTGCTGGACACCATTTCCTACGAGCAGTACTTC. Protein product: CASSLLDTISYEQYF.

The gene calls are TRBV29-1 and TRBJ1-1; the D is unclear. The length of the CDR3 is 13 residues. Per the germline V gene, CDR1 is SQVTM and CDR2 is ANQGSEA. The V end was cut by 6 bases, the J end by 1 base, with 12 bases between. CDR3 region: CSVKGGGNTEAFF. DNA of the CDR3: TGCAGCGTAAAGGGAGGAGGGAACACTGAAGCTTTCTTT.

This clonotype was found many times. The V and J genes are TRBV10-3 and TRBJ1-4; weak D call: TRBD1 (6 bases). Germline assignment: CDR1 ENHRY and CDR2 SYGVKD. Trimming cost V 10 bases and J 8 bases, with 20 bases left between them. This CDR3 comprises 14 residues. In DNA form, the CDR3 reads TGTGCCACTCAGGCGGGACACGCGGCCGAAAAACTGTTTTTT. Protein: CATQAGHAAEKLFF.

The chain carries TRBV6-5 and TRBJ1-5, with 7 bases identical to TRBD1. The CDR3 contains 19 residues. The J segment lost 2 bases and the V segment lost 1 base, leaving 14 bases of the junction unmatched. CDR1 and CDR2 (germline): MNHEY, SVGAGI. This CDR3 reads CASSYLPGQTSVGNQPQHF. The CDR3 nucleotides are TGTGCCAGCAGTTACTTACCGGGACAGACATCCGTAGGCAATCAGCCCCAGCATTTT.

The chain joins TRBV19 to TRBJ2-3; 12 bases are a match to TRBD2. V shed 6 bases and J 5 bases; nucleotides not matched to a gene: 12. Germline V gene data show CDR1 as LNHDA and CDR2 as SQIVND (reference sequence). The CDR3 loop spans 17 amino acids. In DNA form, the CDR3 reads TGTGCCAGTAGAAAGTTCGGACTAGCGGGGAAGGAAGATACGCAGTATTTT. It codes for CASRKFGLAGKEDTQYF.

The chain has TRBV5-1 and TRBJ2-2; weak D call: TRBD1 (5 bases). From germline, CDR1 is SGHRS and CDR2 YFSETQ. This CDR3 contains 14 residues. Trimming cost V 5 bases and J 4 bases, with 12 bases left between them. CDR3 sequence: CASSYQGATGELFF. The DNA of the CDR3 is TGCGCCAGCAGTTATCAGGGCGCCACCGGGGAGCTGTTTTTT.

This clonotype was recorded a few times. The gene calls are TRBV29-1 and TRBJ1-1; no definite D call. The germline CDR1 and CDR2 sequences are SQVTM and ANQGSEA. Trimming shortened V by 5 bases and J by 0 bases, and 7 bases separated the two germline ends. This CDR3 region has 12 residues. CDR3 sequence reads: CSVRLMNTEAFF. CDR3 DNA sequence: TGCAGCGTTAGGTTGATGAACACTGAAGCTTTCTTT.

V usage is TRBV19 and J usage is TRBJ2-2, with D unresolved. This CDR3 is built from 13 residues. V was shortened by 6 bases and J by 3 bases, with 8 bases between the two germline ends. The germline CDR1 and CDR2 sequences are LNHDA and SQIVND (reference sequence). The CDR3, as DNA: TGTGCCAGTAGGCTCTACGACACCGGGGAGCTGTTTTTT. Translated: CASRLYDTGELFF.

The rearrangement uses TRBV10-3 and TRBJ2-3, with D possibly being TRBD1 or TRBD2 (5 bases each). CDR1 is ENHRY, CDR2 SYGVKD, per germline. The CDR3 is 16 residues long. Trimming stripped 4 bases from V and 1 base from J, with 15 bases between. The chain's CDR3 is CAISGSGTTRTDTQYF. The CDR3 nucleotides are TGTGCCATCAGTGGGAGTGGGACGACCCGCACAGATACGCAGTATTTT.

This clonotype was seen at least ten times. The chain has TRBV6-6 and TRBJ1-5, with D uncertain. CDR1 MNHNY and CDR2 SVGAGI come from the germline V gene (reference sequence). This CDR3 is 12 amino acids long. The V gene lost 9 bases and the J gene lost 5 bases, with 11 bases spanning the gap. CDR3 residues: CASGPVYQPQHF. CDR3 nucleotides: TGTGCCAGTGGTCCCGTGTATCAGCCCCAGCATTTT.

As concerns this clonotype: A much larger clone differs from this one at a single base, so this may be a read error. The chain uses TRBV5-1 and TRBJ1-5; D unclear. CDR3 length: 16 amino acids. The germline gives CDR1 SGHRS, CDR2 YFSETQ. In DNA form, the CDR3 reads TGCGCCAGCAGCGATGGACGTTCGGGGATCAATCGGCCCCAGCATTTT. It specifies CASSDGRSGINRPQHF.